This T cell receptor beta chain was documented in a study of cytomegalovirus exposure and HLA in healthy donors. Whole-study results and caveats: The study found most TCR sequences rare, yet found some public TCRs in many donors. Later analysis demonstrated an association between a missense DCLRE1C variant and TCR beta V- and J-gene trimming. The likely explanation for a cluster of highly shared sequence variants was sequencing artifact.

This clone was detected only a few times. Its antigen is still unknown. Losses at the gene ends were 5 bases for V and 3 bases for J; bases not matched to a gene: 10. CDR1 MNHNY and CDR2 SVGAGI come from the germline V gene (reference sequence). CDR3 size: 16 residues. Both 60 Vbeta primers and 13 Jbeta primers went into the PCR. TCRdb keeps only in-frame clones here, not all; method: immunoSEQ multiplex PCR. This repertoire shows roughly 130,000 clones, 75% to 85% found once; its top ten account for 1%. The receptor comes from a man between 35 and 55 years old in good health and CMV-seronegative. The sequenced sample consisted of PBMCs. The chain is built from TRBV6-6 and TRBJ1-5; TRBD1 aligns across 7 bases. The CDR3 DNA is TGTGCCAGCAGTACCGGGCAGGGGGAATCCAATCAGCCCCAGCATTTT. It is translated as CASSTGQGESNQPQHF.